This T cell receptor beta chain was found in a study of CD8 T cells in ankylosing spondylitis. Study-wide points: Ankylosing spondylitis blood appeared to be characterized by a TCR beta motif of about eight highly homologous variants.

With regard to this clonotype: As yet, its antigen is unknown.

The germline gives CDR1 MNHEY, CDR2 SMNVEV (reference sequence). Trimming left V 5 bases short and J 3 bases short, with 14 bases between. The CDR3 is made up of 14 amino acids. One entry per CDR3 protein, called by TCRdb with MiXCR from the 5' RACE reads. The table shows about 750,000 distinct CDR3 sequences, with about 20% occurring only once. The specimen sequenced was blood, either unsorted or a sorted T cell fraction (not recorded which). This chain links TRBV27 with TRBJ2-7; D call uncertain. This receptor was identified in a male donor with ankylosing spondylitis. CDR3 sequence (DNA): TGTGCCAGCAGTAGCTTTTTAAGCTTCTACGAGCAGTACTTC. Protein: CASSSFLSFYEQYF.